This passage covers 26 T cell receptor beta chains from one sample sequenced in a study of T-cell memory formation after mild COVID-19. TCRdb itself ran the 5' RACE reads through MiXCR, one entry per CDR3 protein. The sample has 350,000 to 500,000 distinct CDR3 sequences; about 22% are singletons. The sequencing sample was made of PBMCs or a T cell subset sorted from them (not recorded which). These receptors all come from an adult woman who had mild COVID-19 (a few samples of this study predate the infection). Cell type and time point are not known.

V and J are TRBV6-5 and TRBJ2-1; D possibly corresponds to TRBD2 (5 bases). Between the trimmed V and J ends, which lost 2 bases and 3 bases, there was a span of 8 bases. The CDR3 sequence is 14 residues long. Germline V gene sequence: CDR1 MNHEY, CDR2 SVGAGI. CDR3 sequence reads: CASSYETNYNEQFF. CDR3 bases: TGTGCCAGCAGTTACGAGACTAACTACAATGAGCAGTTCTTC.

The table lists this clonotype with a few counts. The V and J genes are TRBV5-5 and TRBJ2-6; 8 bases fit TRBD1. The CDR3 is made up of 19 amino acids. With V trimmed by 1 base and J by 0 bases, 9 bases remained unmatched. Germline V gene lookup returns CDR1 SGHKS and CDR2 YYEKEE (reference sequence). CDR3 loop: CASSLIIGTGASGANVLTF. CDR3 DNA: TGTGCCAGCAGCTTGATAATCGGGACAGGCGCCTCTGGGGCCAACGTCCTGACTTTC.

The rearrangement links TRBV6-5 to TRBJ1-2; D not resolved. The germline V gene has CDR1 MNHEY and CDR2 SVGAGI. The length of the CDR3 is 14 residues. Deletions cut 1 base from V and 2 bases from J, with 8 bases between. CDR3 DNA sequence: TGTGCCAGCAGTTACTATAGAGAGAACTATGGCTACACCTTC. It yields the protein CASSYYRENYGYTF.

This clonotype turned up a few times. This chain joins TRBV12-3 or TRBV12-4 and TRBJ2-1; 8 bases are a match to TRBD2. The CDR3 is made up of 15 amino acids. The J segment lost 5 bases and the V segment lost 0 bases, leaving 3 bases of the junction unmatched. CDR3 coding DNA: TGTGCCAGCAGTTTAGCGCGGGGGGTCCACAATGAGCAGTTCTTC. Translated, it gives CASSLARGVHNEQFF.

The chain is built from TRBV29-1 and TRBJ2-7; D may be TRBD1 or TRBD2 (5 bases each). The CDR3 has 13 residues. Per the germline V gene, CDR1 is SQVTM and CDR2 is ANQGSEA. The V and J ends lost 1 base and 4 bases respectively, with 11 bases between them. In DNA form, the CDR3 reads TGCAGCGTTGAAGTCTCTGGGGGTTACGAGCAGTACTTC. This codes for CSVEVSGGYEQYF.

In its sample, this clonotype was seen a few times. This chain connects TRBV18 to TRBJ1-1; D not certain. The CDR3 is made up of 17 amino acids. Trimming removed 0 bases at V and 3 bases at J, with 17 bases between. From germline, CDR1 is KGHSH and CDR2 LQKENI. This CDR3 is CASSPPREGKWHTEAFF. Here the CDR3 DNA reads TGTGCCAGCTCACCACCACGAGAGGGAAAGTGGCACACTGAAGCTTTCTTT.

This clonotype was recorded only once. Compared with germline, one end of the junction differs, possibly owing to a read error. The V and J genes are TRBV7-7 and TRBJ2-3, with 11 positions matching TRBD2. Germline values: CDR1 SSHAT, CDR2 FNYEAQ (reference sequence). The CDR3 is 17 residues long. In DNA, the CDR3 is TGTGCTAGCAGCCCATCCTTTAGCGGGAGGGCCCCAGATACGCAGTATTTT. Encoded protein: CASSPSFSGRAPDTQYF.

This sequence joins TRBV13 and TRBJ1-6; tentative D call: TRBD1 (6 bases). In germline, CDR1 is PRHDT, CDR2 FYEKMQ (reference sequence). The V end lost 0 bases, the J end lost 10 bases, and 16 bases lay between the germline ends. This CDR3 has 16 amino acids. CDR3 residues: CASSLGQGVGASPLHF. For the CDR3, the DNA is TGTGCCAGCAGCTTAGGACAGGGAGTAGGGGCCTCACCCCTCCACTTT.

V usage is TRBV7-3 and J usage is TRBJ1-2, with 8 bases lining up with TRBD1. Germline-derived CDR1 and CDR2 are SGHTA and FQGTGA. V gave up 2 bases and J gave up 4 bases; unmatched junction bases: 6. The CDR3 totals 15 residues. CDR3 sequence reads: CASSLSGGDSYGYTF. The DNA of the CDR3 is TGTGCCAGCAGCTTATCAGGGGGCGATAGCTATGGCTACACCTTC.

The chain employs TRBV11-3 and TRBJ2-7; 9 nucleotides line up with TRBD1. The V and J ends lost 3 bases and 4 bases, in that order; junction bases with no gene match: 4. The V gene's germline CDR1 is SGHNT and CDR2 YENEEA. The CDR3 has 14 residues. This CDR3 is CASSFPGQGYEQYF. Here the CDR3 DNA reads TGTGCCAGCAGCTTTCCGGGACAGGGTTACGAGCAGTACTTC.

A few counts support this clonotype. This sequence joins TRBV7-9 and TRBJ1-1, with D possibly TRBD1 on 6 matching bases. CDR3 length equals 16 residues. Germline V lookup: CDR1 SEHNR, CDR2 FQNEAQ (reference sequence). Trimming shortened V by 4 bases and J by 1 base, and 16 bases separated the two germline ends. CDR3 protein: CASSSPQTGRNTEAFF. In DNA, the CDR3 is TGTGCCAGCAGCTCGCCCCAGACAGGAAGGAACACTGAAGCTTTCTTT.

This clonotype appeared a few times. This chain joins TRBV4-3 and TRBJ2-1; 12 bases fit TRBD2. The germline V gene encodes CDR1 LGHNA and CDR2 YSLEER. The CDR3 runs 15 residues. V dropped 4 bases and J dropped 4; count of bases not matched to a gene: 2. This chain's CDR3 is CASSRGTSGYNEQFF. CDR3 coding DNA: TGCGCCAGCAGCCGAGGGACTAGCGGGTACAATGAGCAGTTCTTC.

The rearrangement links TRBV29-1 to TRBJ1-2; D ambiguous. CDR1 is SQVTM, CDR2 ANQGSEA, per germline. The CDR3 length is 12 residues. The V and J ends lost 5 bases and 6 bases respectively, with 13 bases between them. The CDR3 region has the DNA TGCAGCGTTCGAGGAGATTGGAATGGCTACACCTTC. It specifies CSVRGDWNGYTF.

The chain combines TRBV11-3 with TRBJ2-3; 13 positions match TRBD2. J was trimmed by 4 bases and V by 5 bases; bases with no gene match: 3. This CDR3 comprises 15 residues. CDR1 and CDR2 (germline): SGHNT, YENEEA. The CDR3 region is CASSTLAGGPDTQYF. CDR3 sequence (DNA): TGTGCCAGCAGCACACTAGCGGGGGGGCCAGATACGCAGTATTTT.

This clonotype appeared a single time. CDR3 bases: TGTGCCAGCCACCCCACGGGGGCAGCAAGCACTGAAGCTTTCTTT. It is translated as CASHPTGAASTEAFF. The chain combines TRBV6-2 or TRBV6-3 with TRBJ1-1; D might be TRBD1 (6 bases). The CDR3 extends over 15 amino acids. Germline CDR1 is MNHEY and CDR2 is SVGEGT. V was cut by 8 bases and J by 4 bases, with 20 bases left in between.

This clonotype has a handful of counts. The rearrangement joins TRBV25-1 to TRBJ2-7, with TRBD1 matching 9 bases. Per the germline V gene, CDR1 is MGHDK and CDR2 is SYGVNS. V lost 4 bases, J lost 6 bases, and 1 base stayed unmatched. The CDR3 is 12 residues long. The CDR3 DNA sequence: TGTGCCAGCAGTGGGGACAGGGCCGAGCAGTACTTC. This codes for CASSGDRAEQYF.

This clonotype was observed a handful of times. The V call is TRBV29-1, the J call TRBJ1-2, with D maybe TRBD1 (5 bases). This CDR3 has 14 residues. Germline-derived CDR1 and CDR2 are SQVTM and ANQGSEA. Trimming left V 2 bases short and J 4 bases short, with 14 bases between. CDR3 DNA: TGCAGCGTTGAACGGGCAGGGCGGAGCTATGGCTACACCTTC. Translating it yields CSVERAGRSYGYTF. Based on the CDR3 plus reference TRBV29-1 and TRBJ1-2, the full variable domain is SAVISQKPSRDICQRGTSLTIQCQVDSQVTMMFWYRQQPGQSLTLIATANQGSEATYESGFVIDKFPISRPNLTFSTLTVSNMSPEDSSIYLCSVERAGRSYGYTFGSGTRLTVV.

This clonotype appeared a few times. The chain carries TRBV21-1 and TRBJ2-4. TRBV21-1 is listed as a pseudogene. The CDR3 extends over 14 amino acids. The CDR3 protein is CASSKRLAKNIQYF. For the CDR3, the DNA is TGTGCCAGCAGCAAACGCCTAGCCAAAAACATTCAGTACTTC.

The chain links TRBV18 to TRBJ2-7; 8 bases align to TRBD1. V was clipped by 2 bases and J by 1 base; unmatched bases: 10. The CDR3 is 17 residues long. Germline loops: CDR1 KGHSH, CDR2 LQKENI. CDR3 sequence: CASSPSLRQGLSYEQYF. The CDR3 DNA follows: TGTGCCAGCTCACCAAGCCTCAGACAGGGGCTGTCCTACGAGCAGTACTTC.

This clonotype came up a few times. This chain joins TRBV25-1 and TRBJ2-1; D remains unclear. This CDR3 is built from 11 residues. V was shortened by 1 base and J by 9 bases, with 4 bases between the two germline ends. The germline gives CDR1 MGHDK, CDR2 SYGVNS. As DNA, the CDR3 is TGTGCCAGCAGTGAATTTCTTGAGCAGTTCTTC. Amino acids: CASSEFLEQFF.

The sample holds many counts of this clonotype. The chain joins TRBV4-1 to TRBJ2-3, with 7 bases matching TRBD1. This CDR3 spans 15 amino acids. Germline CDR1 MGHRA, CDR2 YSYEKL. The V gene end was trimmed by 4 bases and the J gene end by 2 bases; junction bases not matched to a gene: 6. The CDR3 loop is CASSRIQGSTDTQYF. CDR3 coding DNA: TGCGCCAGCAGCCGAATACAGGGGTCCACAGATACGCAGTATTTT.

This chain connects TRBV15 to TRBJ2-5; D is unclear. This CDR3 has 14 amino acids. The V and J ends lost 1 base and 0 bases respectively, with 6 bases between them. The V gene's germline CDR1 is LNHNV and CDR2 YYDKDF (reference sequence). CDR3 sequence reads: CATSRAGYQETQYF. CDR3 sequence (DNA): TGTGCCACCAGCAGAGCCGGGTACCAAGAGACCCAGTACTTC.

The chain carries TRBV7-9 and TRBJ2-3; TRBD1 matches at 7 bases. Germline V gene sequence: CDR1 SEHNR, CDR2 FQNEAQ (reference sequence). Germline trimming cut 5 bases from V and 1 base from J; bases unmatched to any gene: 6. The CDR3 runs to 15 residues. CDR3 in DNA: TGTGCCAGCAGCCGGGCTGACAGGGGCACAGATACGCAGTATTTT. Its protein product is CASSRADRGTDTQYF.

The CDR3 sequence: CASSPVMNTEAFF. The DNA for the CDR3 is TGTGCCAGCAGTCCCGTGATGAACACTGAAGCTTTCTTT. The chain uses TRBV12-3 or TRBV12-4 and TRBJ1-1; no reliable D call. The V end lost 5 bases, the J end lost 0 bases, and 7 bases lay between the germline ends. The length of the CDR3 is 13 residues.

V usage is TRBV14 and J usage is TRBJ1-2; unclear D gene. V lost 4 bases, J lost 3 bases, and 12 bases lay in between. The CDR3 spans 14 residues. Germline CDR1 and CDR2: SGHDN and FVKESK. CDR3 in amino acids: CASSPGWTYYGYTF. The CDR3 DNA is TGTGCCAGCAGCCCAGGATGGACCTACTATGGCTACACCTTC. The full variable domain, with the rest looked up from reference TRBV14 and TRBJ1-2, is EAGVTQFPSHSVIEKGQTVTLRCDPISGHDNLYWYRRVMGKEIKFLLHFVKESKQDESGMPNNRFLAERTGGTYSTLKVQPAELEDSGVYFCASSPGWTYYGYTFGSGTRLTVV.

V is TRBV11-2 and J is TRBJ2-5; D may match TRBD1 or TRBD2 (5 bases each). The ends were cut back, 3 bases at V and 2 bases at J, with 10 bases in the middle. The CDR3 extends over 14 amino acids. CDR1 SGHAT and CDR2 FQNNGV come from the germline V gene. This CDR3 is CASSFEGLQETQYF. CDR3 DNA sequence: TGTGCCAGCAGCTTCGAGGGGTTACAAGAGACCCAGTACTTC. Filled out from reference TRBV11-2 and TRBJ2-5, the complete variable domain reads EAGVAQSPRYKIIEKRQSVAFWCNPISGHATLYWYQQILGQGPKLLIQFQNNGVVDDSQLPKDRFSAERLKGVDSTLKIQPAKLEDSAVYLCASSFEGLQETQYFGPGTRLLVL.